Each of the 23 T cell receptor beta chains below was sequenced from the same sample in a study of shared clonotypes between healthy human individuals. Libraries were prepared by immunoSEQ multiplex PCR; TCRdb keeps only in-frame clonotypes and omits some of them. In the table there are nearly 2 million clones, approximately 95% of which are singletons. CD8 cells regarded as naive lacked CD45RO, were positively chosen for CCR7, and omitted terminally differentiated effector memory CD45RA+ cells. Sample: naive CD8+ T cells sorted from blood. Receptor source: a man aged 18 to 29 in good health.

The DNA of the CDR3 is TGTGCCATCAGGGAACAGGATTCGGAGAACACTGAAGCTTTCTTT. It translates to CAIREQDSENTEAFF. The V and J genes are TRBV10-3 and TRBJ1-1, with D perhaps matching TRBD1 (5 bases). The CDR3 loop spans 15 amino acids. V lost 6 bases to trimming and J lost 1 base, with 15 bases between them. The germline V gene encodes CDR1 ENHRY and CDR2 SYGVKD.

J is TRBJ2-5 and V is TRBV27; TRBD2 agrees at 13 bases. Germline V gene data show CDR1 as MNHEY and CDR2 as SMNVEV (reference sequence). J lost 5 bases, V lost 3 bases, and 6 bases had no gene match. This CDR3 has 16 residues. The CDR3 region has the DNA TGTGCCAGCAGTTTCCTGACTAGCGGGGGGTGGGAGACCCAGTACTTC. It is translated as CASSFLTSGGWETQYF.

This sequence joins TRBV6-1 and TRBJ2-1; the D gene is possibly TRBD1 (7 bases). V was cut by 10 bases and J by 8 bases, with 21 bases left in between. CDR3 length equals 14 residues. Germline V lookup: CDR1 MNHNS, CDR2 SASEGT. In DNA, the CDR3 is TGTGCCATCGGAGGAGGGGGCCTGGCGTATGAGCAGTTCTTC. Translation gives CAIGGGGLAYEQFF.

The chain couples TRBV4-1 to TRBJ1-1; D gene unclear. The CDR3 sequence is 12 residues long. The germline CDR1 and CDR2 sequences are MGHRA and YSYEKL. Between the trimmed V and J ends, which lost 3 bases and 3 bases, there was a span of 5 bases. This chain's CDR3 is CASSHGDTEAFF. CDR3 DNA sequence: TGCGCCAGCAGCCATGGGGACACTGAAGCTTTCTTT.

On this clone itself: Within the sample, other DNA sequences also encode this same CDR3. This chain joins TRBV7-9 and TRBJ2-3, with 7 bases aligning to TRBD1. The ends lost 3 bases at V and 1 base at J; junction bases unmatched: 1. The germline V gene has CDR1 SEHNR and CDR2 FQNEAQ (reference sequence). The CDR3 is 14 amino acids. The CDR3 DNA sequence: TGTGCCAGCAGCTTGGGGACAGGCACAGATACGCAGTATTTT. Translated, it gives CASSLGTGTDTQYF.

The CDR3 protein is CASSLWGNLNTEAFF. CDR3 bases: TGTGCCAGCAGCTTATGGGGCAACTTGAACACTGAAGCTTTCTTT. The chain uses TRBV11-2 and TRBJ1-1; D is perhaps TRBD1 (5 bases). This CDR3 has 15 residues. Germline values: CDR1 SGHAT, CDR2 FQNNGV. Trimming cost V 2 bases and J 0 bases, with 10 bases left between them. Drawing the rest from reference TRBV11-2 and TRBJ1-1, the complete variable domain is EAGVAQSPRYKIIEKRQSVAFWCNPISGHATLYWYQQILGQGPKLLIQFQNNGVVDDSQLPKDRFSAERLKGVDSTLKIQPAKLEDSAVYLCASSLWGNLNTEAFFGQGTRLTVV.

This rearrangement joins TRBV5-1 to TRBJ2-1; D is undetermined. The CDR3 length is 13 residues. Germline V CDR1 and CDR2: SGHRS, YFSETQ. V was trimmed by 6 bases and J by 0 bases, leaving 7 bases between them. CDR3 coding DNA: TGCGCCAGCATGGCGAGCTCCTACAATGAGCAGTTCTTC. It yields the protein CASMASSYNEQFF.

This chain links TRBV10-2 with TRBJ2-7, with D possibly matching TRBD2 (5 bases). The CDR3 sequence is 12 residues long. Germline loops: CDR1 WSHSY, CDR2 SAAADI. Trimming shortened V by 2 bases and J by 5 bases, and 7 bases separated the two germline ends. CDR3 bases: TGCGCCAGCAGTGAGATGGGAGACGAGCAGTACTTC. As protein: CASSEMGDEQYF.

Comment on this clone: The sample has other DNA sequences that encode this CDR3 too. The gene calls are TRBV9 and TRBJ2-3; D is possibly TRBD1 or TRBD2 (5 bases each). Germline lookup yields CDR1 SGDLS and CDR2 YYNGEE. The CDR3 spans 14 residues. V was clipped by 4 bases and J by 2 bases, with 11 bases between them. CDR3 sequence: CASSPGGSTDTQYF. The CDR3 bases are TGTGCCAGCAGCCCTGGGGGATCCACAGATACGCAGTATTTT.

V gene TRBV7-8 combines with J gene TRBJ1-5; the D is unclear. Germline CDR1 and CDR2: SGHVS and FQNEAQ. This CDR3 comprises 14 residues. Trimming took 0 bases from V and 8 from J, leaving 11 bases between them. The CDR3 region has the DNA TGTGCCAGCAGCTTAGCCTTCCCCGATGAGCCCCAGCATTTT. Translating gives CASSLAFPDEPQHF.

This chain uses TRBV4-2 with TRBJ1-4; D is unclear. CDR3 length: 18 residues. The V end was cut by 6 bases, the J end by 3 bases, with 23 bases between. Germline assignment: CDR1 LGHNA and CDR2 YNFKEQ. CDR3 region: CASSSSWPPGISNEKLFF. CDR3 sequence (DNA): TGTGCCAGCAGTTCTTCATGGCCGCCGGGTATATCTAATGAAAAACTGTTTTTT.

The CDR3 DNA sequence: TGTGCCAGCAGCTTAGCGCCAGAAGTGGGGCCTTACGGTACGCAGTATTTT. Amino acids: CASSLAPEVGPYGTQYF. The chain links TRBV7-2 to TRBJ2-3; D may be TRBD1 (5 bases). The V gene's germline CDR1 is SGHTA and CDR2 FQGNSA. Trimming removed 0 bases from V and 8 bases from J, with 21 bases in between. The CDR3 is 17 residues long.

This chain uses TRBV28 with TRBJ1-6; no clear D. The CDR3 runs to 13 residues. In germline, CDR1 is MDHEN, CDR2 SYDVKM. V was cut by 7 bases and J by 6 bases, with 10 bases left in between. In DNA, the CDR3 is TGTGCCAGCACCCCATCTTTTAATTCACCCCTCCACTTT. Protein sequence: CASTPSFNSPLHF.

On this clone: Other DNA sequences in the sample encode the same CDR3. V usage is TRBV10-3 and J usage is TRBJ2-1; D is possibly TRBD1 or TRBD2 (5 bases each). This CDR3 is built from 13 residues. V was cut by 8 bases and J by 0 bases, with 8 bases left in between. Germline loops: CDR1 ENHRY, CDR2 SYGVKD. CDR3 nucleotide sequence: TGTGCCATCGACAGCGGCTCCTACAATGAGCAGTTCTTC. Protein product: CAIDSGSYNEQFF.

The rearrangement uses TRBV7-8 and TRBJ2-5; 11 positions agree with TRBD1. J was trimmed by 4 bases and V by 5 bases; bases with no gene match: 6. CDR1 and CDR2 from the germline V gene are SGHVS and FQNEAQ. The length of the CDR3 is 15 residues. The CDR3 DNA reads TGTGCCAGCAGCCCGGACAGGGGGCTCCGAGAGACCCAGTACTTC. Its translation: CASSPDRGLRETQYF.

J is TRBJ1-2 and V is TRBV12-2; TRBD1 reflects the table's D call only, with no check against the DNA. TRBV12-2 is a pseudogene segment. The CDR3 length is 20 residues. The CDR3 DNA reads TGTGCAAGTCGCCTAAATATAAGGGGGACCTTCAAGGCTTCTAACTATGGCTACACCTTC. Encoded protein: CASRLNIRGTFKASNYGYTF.

The rearrangement uses TRBV5-8 and TRBJ2-7; D possibly corresponds to TRBD2 (5 bases). The length of the CDR3 is 14 residues. Trimming cost V 5 bases and J 1 base, with 13 bases left between them. Looked up from germline, CDR1 is SGHTS and CDR2 is YDEGEE. CDR3 in DNA: TGTGCCAGCAGACTACTTCGGGGTTCCTACGAGCAGTACTTC. Its translation is CASRLLRGSYEQYF.

The chain couples TRBV5-3 to TRBJ1-5, with 12 nucleotides matching TRBD1. TRBV5-3 is classed as an ORF, of uncertain function. Unmatched junction bases numbered 9, after V lost 4 bases and J lost 7 bases. CDR3 size: 16 residues. The DNA for the CDR3 is TGTGCCAGAAGCACCCGGGACAGGGGGCGAAGGCAGCCCCAGCATTTT. This encodes CARSTRDRGRRQPQHF.

As DNA, the CDR3 is TGTGCCAGCAGCGTAGTCCCTAGTTTAGATGAGCAGTTCTTC. Encoded protein: CASSVVPSLDEQFF. The chain combines TRBV9 with TRBJ2-1; D not certain. V was clipped by 0 bases and J by 8 bases, with 12 bases between them. CDR1 and CDR2 from the germline V gene are SGDLS and YYNGEE. The CDR3 contains 14 residues.

This chain uses TRBV25-1 with TRBJ2-3; D remains unclear. CDR1 and CDR2 from the germline V gene are MGHDK and SYGVNS. The germline V and J ends were trimmed by 1 base and 1 base, with 6 bases remaining between them. This CDR3 has 14 residues. The CDR3 protein is CASSEFGGTDTQYF. The CDR3 DNA reads TGTGCCAGCAGTGAATTCGGAGGCACAGATACGCAGTATTTT.

A note on this clone: This same CDR3 is encoded by further DNA sequences in the sample. The chain uses TRBV4-1 and TRBJ2-5, with a weak D call TRBD2 (6 bases). Germline CDR1 and CDR2: MGHRA and YSYEKL. The CDR3 is made up of 15 amino acids. V was shortened by 0 bases and J by 2 bases, with 10 bases between the two germline ends. DNA of the CDR3: TGCGCCAGCAGCCAAGACTTGGGACTGCAAGAGACCCAGTACTTC. As protein: CASSQDLGLQETQYF.

Regarding this clone: The identical CDR3 is also encoded by other nucleotide sequences in the sample. The rearrangement uses TRBV6-5 and TRBJ2-2; the D is unclear. This CDR3 contains 12 residues. The V end lost 2 bases, the J end lost 8 bases, and 6 bases lay between the germline ends. Germline CDR1 and CDR2: MNHEY and SVGAGI. The chain's CDR3 is CASSYLGGELFF. DNA of the CDR3: TGTGCCAGCAGTTACCTAGGGGGGGAGCTGTTTTTT.

V is TRBV4-1 and J is TRBJ2-7; D remains ambiguous. Deletions cut 0 bases from V and 2 bases from J, with 14 bases between. This CDR3 contains 16 residues. Germline loops: CDR1 MGHRA, CDR2 YSYEKL. The chain's CDR3 is CASSQDGRLPTYEQYF. The CDR3 DNA is TGCGCCAGCAGCCAAGATGGAAGGCTTCCAACCTACGAGCAGTACTTC.